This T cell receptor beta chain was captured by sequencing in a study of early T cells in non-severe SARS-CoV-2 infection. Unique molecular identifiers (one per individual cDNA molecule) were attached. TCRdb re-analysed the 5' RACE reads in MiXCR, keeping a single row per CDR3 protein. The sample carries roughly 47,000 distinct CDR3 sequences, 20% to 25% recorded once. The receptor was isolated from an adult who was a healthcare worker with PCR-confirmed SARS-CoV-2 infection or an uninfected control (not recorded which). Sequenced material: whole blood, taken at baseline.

The CDR3 is CASSVGTGRAEQYF. The CDR3 coding sequence is TGTGCCAGCAGCGTCGGGACAGGGAGAGCCGAGCAGTACTTC. This chain links TRBV7-9 with TRBJ2-7; 9 nucleotides match TRBD1. V shed 5 bases and J 6 bases; nucleotides not matched to a gene: 8. The CDR3 has 14 residues. Germline CDR1 and CDR2: SEHNR and FQNEAQ (reference sequence).